The rows below give T cell receptor beta chains drawn from one sample of a study of somatic mutations in cytotoxic T cells in rheumatoid arthritis. The assay was immunoSEQ multiplex PCR, and TCRdb's table has in-frame clones only and misses some. In the table there are 4,500 to 5,000 clones, just under 80% of which are singletons. The specimen sequenced was CD8+ T cells sorted from blood. These receptors originate from an older man with rheumatoid arthritis. Each CDR3 is given with its conserved first and last residue. A D gene is named only where the DNA matches it firmly. Rows give clone size only sometimes, using once, few, many, or a class for an expanded clone.

>TRBJ2-7|few|TRBV27|.
CASSSPVGGSYEQYF
TGTGCCAGCAGTTCCCCGGTCGGGGGTTCGTACGAGCAGTACTTC
>TRBJ2-2|.|TRBV7-3|.
CASSPALTGELFF
TGTGCCAGCAGCCCCGCGCTCACCGGGGAGCTGTTTTTT
>TRBJ1-2|once|TRBV19|TRBD1
CASSTAGTGFYGYTF
TGTGCCAGTAGTACCGCCGGGACAGGGTTCTATGGCTACACCTTC
>TRBJ1-2|.|TRBV11-3|.
CASSPGRGRTNYGYTF
TGTGCCAGCAGCCCCGGGAGGGGGAGGACTAACTATGGCTACACCTTC
>TRBJ2-3|.|TRBV19|.
CASSMWERDTRYF
TGTGCCAGTAGTATGTGGGAGAGGGATACGCGGTATTTT
>TRBJ2-7|.|TRBV7-9|TRBD1
CASSAGRGQKGYEQYF
TGTGCCAGCAGCGCTGGTCGGGGACAGAAAGGCTACGAGCAGTACTTC
>TRBJ1-1|.|TRBV11-1|.
CASRGAWGTEAFF
TGTGCCAGCAGGGGGGCCTGGGGCACTGAAGCTTTCTTT
>TRBJ1-1|.|TRBV6-5|.
CASSYSGGTEAFF
TGTGCCAGCAGTTACTCGGGGGGAACTGAAGCTTTCTTT
>TRBJ2-6|.|TRBV6-5|.
CASRSTGANVLTF
TGTGCCAGCCGGAGTACTGGGGCCAACGTCCTGACTTTC
>TRBJ1-1|.|TRBV7-9|.
CASSPRLLNTEAFF
TGTGCCAGCAGCCCTAGACTCTTGAACACTGAAGCTTTCTTT
>TRBJ2-3|.|TRBV9|.
CASSNSGWGTDTQYF
TGTGCCAGCAGCAATTCAGGTTGGGGCACAGATACGCAGTATTTT
>TRBJ2-5|.|TRBV5-1|.
CASSPEGGIQETQYF
TGCGCCAGCAGCCCGGAGGGCGGCATCCAAGAGACCCAGTACTTC
>TRBJ2-3|.|TRBV7-7|TRBD2
CASSPGLGNSDTQYF
TGTGCCAGCAGCCCGGGACTAGGAAATTCAGATACGCAGTATTTT
>TRBJ2-5|.|TRBV5-1|TRBD1
CASSYLTGGGGEETQYF
TGCGCCAGCAGCTACCTCACAGGGGGCGGTGGAGAAGAGACCCAGTACTTC
>TRBJ1-1|.|TRBV5-6|.
CASSLRVLEAFF
TGTGCCAGCAGCTTGCGGGTGCTCGAAGCTTTCTTT
>TRBJ2-1|.|TRBV4-3|TRBD2
CASSRHASGSYNEQFF
TGCGCCAGCAGCAGACACGCTAGCGGCTCCTACAATGAGCAGTTCTTC